A selection of T cell receptor beta chains follows, all from one sample in a study of PD-1 blockade in classical Hodgkin lymphoma. Generated by immunoSEQ multiplex PCR, the TCRdb table keeps only in-frame clones and is missing some. The sample consists of roughly 40,000 clones, about nine tenths of them appearing once. The material sequenced was peripheral blood mononuclear cells (PBMCs), taken at baseline. Every receptor here comes from a human donor with classical Hodgkin lymphoma. CDR3s include the opening cysteine and the closing phenylalanine or tryptophan. A D gene is named only where the DNA matches it firmly. Clone size is given for some rows only: seen once, a few or many times, or a class if the clone is expanded.

j_call,d_call,clone_size,v_call,cdr3_aa,cdr3_nt
TRBJ2-3,TRBD2,.,TRBV7-3,CASSPVAGMVDTQYF,TGTGCCAGCAGCCCAGTAGCGGGAATGGTAGATACGCAGTATTTT
TRBJ1-2,.,.,TRBV5-1,CASTREGYGYTF,TGCGCCAGCACCCGGGAGGGATATGGCTACACCTTC
TRBJ1-4,TRBD1,.,TRBV19,CASSRPGQGTEKLFF,TGTGCCAGTAGTCGACCGGGACAGGGCACTGAAAAACTGTTTTTT
TRBJ2-1,TRBD1,few,TRBV19,CASSMDRDWNEQFF,TGTGCCAGTAGTATGGACAGGGATTGGAATGAGCAGTTCTTC
TRBJ2-7,.,.,TRBV5-4,CASSLYSGGSYEQYF,TGTGCCAGCAGCTTGTATTCGGGGGGCAGCTACGAGCAGTACTTC
TRBJ2-2,TRBD2,.,TRBV9,CASSRTSGGVGTGELFF,TGTGCCAGCAGTCGTACTAGCGGGGGTGTAGGCACCGGGGAGCTGTTTTTT
TRBJ1-1,.,.,TRBV7-9,CASSNPAGFYTEAFF,TGTGCCAGCAGCAACCCGGCAGGGTTTTACACTGAAGCTTTCTTT
TRBJ1-4,TRBD1,.,TRBV7-6,CASSPVQDRVEEKLFF,TGTGCCAGCAGCCCGGTCCAGGACAGGGTAGAGGAAAAACTGTTTTTT
TRBJ2-4,TRBD2,.,TRBV28,CASSSPTWGGGDIQYF,TGTGCCAGCAGTTCCCCGACCTGGGGGGGTGGAGACATTCAGTACTTC
TRBJ2-2,.,.,TRBV7-3,CASSLEGDTGELFF,TGTGCTAGCAGCTTGGAAGGGGACACCGGGGAGCTGTTTTTT
TRBJ2-1,TRBD2,.,TRBV27,CASSLERGPYNEQFF,TGTGCCAGCAGTTTGGAGCGGGGGCCTTACAATGAGCAGTTCTTC
TRBJ1-1,.,medium-sized,TRBV10-2,CASSGMNTEAFF,TGCGCCAGCAGTGGGATGAACACTGAAGCTTTCTTT
TRBJ2-1,.,.,TRBV2,CASSSPPRRSGNEQFF,TGTGCCAGCAGTTCTCCTCCTAGAAGGAGTGGCAATGAGCAGTTCTTC
TRBJ2-3,TRBD2,.,TRBV12-5,CASGLVLSGRADTQYF,TGTGCTAGTGGACTCGTGCTCAGCGGGAGGGCGGATACGCAGTATTTT
TRBJ2-7,.,.,TRBV10-3,CAIRGTGNYEQYF,TGTGCCATCCGAGGAACAGGGAACTACGAGCAGTACTTC
TRBJ2-2,TRBD2,.,TRBV18,CASSPAGGNTGELFF,TGTGCCAGCTCACCAGCGGGAGGGAACACCGGGGAGCTGTTTTTT